The present T cell receptor beta chain was sequenced within a study of T-cell reconstitution after alpha-beta-depleted transplantation in children. Broader study findings: Alpha-beta T cells about two months after transplant reportedly derived from several hundred expanded graft clones.

The TCRbeta library incorporated unique molecular identifiers. TCRdb used MiXCR to reprocess the PCR reads, holding one entry per CDR3 protein. This table has approximately 4,600 distinct CDR3 sequences, 20% to 30% appearing once. The CDR3 sequence is 14 residues long. V was cut by 5 bases and J by 5 bases, with 15 bases left in between. CDR1 and CDR2 (germline): SGHNT, YENEEA. By sample share, this clonotype is medium-sized. Its matching antigen is unknown. This specimen was PBMCs, mostly from graft donor cells, taken 60 days after TCRalphabeta/CD19-depleted stem cell transplant. The genes are TRBV11-3 and TRBJ2-5, with a tentative D call TRBD1 (5 bases). The receptor's source is a male patient aged 2-10 years who had a stem cell transplant for acute lymphoblastic leukemia, so the T cells may come from the graft donor. The CDR3, as DNA: TGTGCCAGCAGCCAACCTGAAAGGGGTGAGACCCAGTACTTC. Translation gives CASSQPERGETQYF.